The clone carrying this TCR beta chain was observed a few times. Its antigen is as yet unknown. Healthy HIV-negative adults with no recent acute infections or vaccinations were recruited as donors. Genomic DNA, for the unsorted samples, came from tens of millions of PBMCs. TCRdb keeps only in-frame clones here, not all; method: immunoSEQ multiplex PCR. The sample contains around 440,000 clones, roughly three quarters of which appear only once. The data belong to a study of shared clonotypes between healthy human individuals. Regarding the study as a whole: In this cohort, only blood was sampled, and tissue repertoires likely differ. Only a few donors were included, so the genetic and exposure-history diversity represented was limited.

Germline lookup yields CDR1 SGHDN and CDR2 FVKESK. Trimming took off 1 base at V and 7 bases at J, with 11 bases between the two ends. The CDR3 sequence is 13 residues long. V gene TRBV14 combines with J gene TRBJ2-7, with D unclear. Sequenced material: PBMCs. The TCR was taken from a woman aged 40 to 55 in good health. Some clones in this sample may be carry-over from other donors' samples. CDR3 sequence reads: CASSQVRSGEQYF. The CDR3 DNA reads TGTGCCAGCAGCCAAGTGCGGTCCGGAGAGCAGTACTTC.